The rows below give T cell receptor beta chains drawn from one sample of a study of shared clonotypes between healthy human individuals. Assay: immunoSEQ multiplex PCR; the TCRdb copy retains only in-frame clones and omits some. The table records 1.5 million to 1.9 million clones, approximately 98% of them present only once. The sequenced sample was naive CD4+ T cells sorted from blood. The receptors originated from a man aged 30 to 39 in good health. CDR3s include the opening cysteine and the closing phenylalanine or tryptophan. A D gene is named only where the DNA matches it firmly. Only some rows state a clone size, as once, few, many or a class for expanded clones.

CDR3 protein	CDR3 DNA	clone size	CDR3 length	V gene	J gene	D gene
CASSTQGRGTNEKLFF	TGTGCCAGCAGTACACAGGGTAGGGGAACTAATGAAAAACTGTTTTTT	NA	16	TRBV28	TRBJ1-4	NA
CASSLRTGNEQYF	TGCGCCAGCAGCCTCCGGACAGGGAACGAGCAGTACTTC	NA	13	TRBV5-1	TRBJ2-7	TRBD1
CASSTSGQPYNEQFF	NA	NA	15	TRBV5-1	TRBJ2-1	NA
CASSPRTSGSSYEQYF	TGCGCCAGCAGCCCGAGGACTAGCGGTAGCTCCTACGAGCAGTACTTC	NA	16	TRBV5-1	TRBJ2-7	TRBD2
CASTPSGASTDTQYF	TGTGCCAGCACCCCTAGCGGAGCGAGCACAGATACGCAGTATTTT	NA	15	TRBV6-4	TRBJ2-3	TRBD2
CASTPSAGVVNEQFF	TGTGCCAGCACCCCGTCCGCGGGAGTCGTCAATGAGCAGTTCTTC	NA	15	TRBV25-1	TRBJ2-1	TRBD2
CASSSAPRQGRETQYF	TGTGCCAGCAGCTCCGCCCCTAGACAGGGTCGAGAGACCCAGTACTTC	NA	16	TRBV11-2	TRBJ2-5	TRBD1
CASKTITDTQYF	TGTGCCAGCAAAACCATCACAGATACGCAGTATTTT	NA	12	TRBV27	TRBJ2-3	NA
CASSLVGASPSSYNEQFF	TGTGCCAGCAGCTTAGTCGGGGCTAGCCCAAGCTCCTACAATGAGCAGTTCTTC	NA	18	TRBV7-9	TRBJ2-1	NA
CASNQQGFGANVLTF	TGTGCCAGCAATCAGCAGGGGTTTGGGGCCAACGTCCTGACTTTC	NA	15	TRBV6-1	TRBJ2-6	NA
CASSFGQGMDTQYF	TGTGCCAGCAGCTTCGGACAGGGGATGGATACGCAGTATTTT	NA	14	TRBV13	TRBJ2-3	TRBD1
CSADKMYNEQFF	TGCAGCGCGGACAAGATGTATAATGAGCAGTTCTTC	NA	12	TRBV29-1	TRBJ2-1	NA
CASAATGAYEQYF	TGTGCTTCGGCGGCGACAGGTGCTTACGAGCAGTACTTC	NA	13	TRBV28	TRBJ2-7	NA
CATSSRQGVNEQYF	TGTGCCACCAGCTCCAGACAGGGAGTCAACGAGCAGTACTTC	NA	14	TRBV15	TRBJ2-7	TRBD1
CASSSLWTEAFF	TGTGCCAGTAGTAGTCTTTGGACTGAAGCTTTCTTT	few	12	TRBV19	TRBJ1-1	NA
CASSVGLAASYEQYF	TGTGCCAGCAGCGTAGGGCTAGCGGCCTCCTACGAGCAGTACTTC	NA	15	TRBV9	TRBJ2-7	TRBD2
CASSLGLAGGIAYEQYF	TGTGCCAGCAGCCTAGGACTAGCGGGAGGGATTGCCTACGAGCAGTACTTC	once	17	TRBV5-6	TRBJ2-7	TRBD2
CASSFQGGGELFF	TGCGCCAGCAGCTTCCAGGGCGGCGGGGAGCTGTTTTTT	once	13	TRBV5-1	TRBJ2-2	NA
CASSSSSGGAGEETQYF	TGCGCCAGCAGCTCCTCTTCAGGGGGCGCAGGTGAAGAGACCCAGTACTTC	NA	17	TRBV5-1	TRBJ2-5	TRBD1
CASSRQSEQYF	TGTGCCAGCAGCCGCCAATCCGAGCAGTACTTC	NA	11	TRBV5-4	TRBJ2-7	NA
CASSRDPQSSYNEQFF	TGCGCCAGCAGCCGGGACCCCCAAAGCTCCTACAATGAGCAGTTCTTC	NA	16	TRBV5-1	TRBJ2-1	NA
CASSPLGRGVGQPQHF	TGTGCCAGCAGTCCCCTCGGGCGAGGGGTCGGTCAGCCCCAGCATTTT	NA	16	TRBV27	TRBJ1-5	NA
CASGKTNTGELFF	TGTGCCAGCGGTAAGACGAACACCGGGGAGCTGTTTTTT	NA	13	TRBV6-5	TRBJ2-2	NA
CASGLVPEPRYEQYF	TGTGCTAGTGGTTTGGTCCCGGAACCTCGCTACGAGCAGTACTTC	NA	15	TRBV12-5	TRBJ2-7	NA
CASSRTSGRSHVTDEQFF	TGCGCCAGCAGCAGGACTAGCGGGAGGAGTCATGTTACGGATGAGCAGTTCTTC	NA	18	TRBV10-2	TRBJ2-1	TRBD2
CATTREIRRIYEQYF	TGTGCCACAACCAGGGAAATTAGACGTATATACGAGCAGTACTTC	NA	15	TRBV6-1	TRBJ2-7	NA
CASSQGLSRGTQYF	TGTGCCAGCAGCCAAGGTTTGTCAAGGGGTACGCAGTATTTT	once	14	TRBV14	TRBJ2-3	NA
CASRPPQDRVLSYEQYF	TGTGCCAGCAGACCCCCACAGGACAGGGTCCTGTCCTACGAGCAGTACTTC	NA	17	TRBV27	TRBJ2-7	TRBD1
CASSEWAREDEKLFF	TGTGCCAGCTCAGAGTGGGCTCGGGAGGATGAAAAACTGTTTTTT	NA	15	TRBV18	TRBJ1-4	NA
CASSRLTGTTDTQYF	TGTGCCAGCAGCCGATTGACAGGGACGACAGATACGCAGTATTTT	NA	15	TRBV14	TRBJ2-3	TRBD1
CASSLDGTYEQYF	TGTGCCAGCAGCTTAGATGGAACCTACGAGCAGTACTTC	NA	13	TRBV7-2	TRBJ2-7	NA
CAWSVLAVNTGELFF	TGTGCCTGGAGTGTACTAGCGGTAAACACCGGGGAGCTGTTTTTT	once	15	TRBV30	TRBJ2-2	TRBD2
CASSQDPGGTNEKLFF	TGCGCCAGCAGCCAAGATCCCGGAGGAACTAATGAAAAACTGTTTTTT	NA	16	TRBV4-3	TRBJ1-4	NA
CVAHLQETQYF	TGCGTTGCCCACCTCCAAGAGACCCAGTACTTC	NA	11	TRBV29-1	TRBJ2-5	NA
CASSLRPGKNSGNTIYF	TGTGCCAGCAGCTTACGGCCAGGGAAGAATTCTGGAAACACCATATATTTT	NA	17	TRBV7-9	TRBJ1-3	NA
CASSVLAGGTDTQYF	TGTGCCAGCAGTGTACTAGCGGGAGGAACAGATACGCAGTATTTT	NA	15	TRBV2	TRBJ2-3	TRBD2
CASSALGGGLTDTQYF	TGTGCCAGTAGTGCTCTGGGTGGCGGCCTCACAGATACGCAGTATTTT	NA	16	TRBV19	TRBJ2-3	NA
CASSEGTGGELFF	TGCGCCAGCAGCGAGGGGACGGGCGGGGAGCTGTTTTTT	NA	13	TRBV5-1	TRBJ2-2	NA
CASSGRDRGTGELFF	TGTGCCAGCAGCGGCCGGGACAGGGGAACCGGGGAGCTGTTTTTT	NA	15	TRBV7-3	TRBJ2-2	TRBD1
CASSVTTSYEQYF	TGTGCCAGCAGCGTTACCACGTCCTACGAGCAGTACTTC	NA	13	TRBV5-6	TRBJ2-7	NA
CASSIISSFWLDSNQPQHF	TGTGCCAGCAGCATTATCTCTTCATTTTGGCTGGATAGCAATCAGCCCCAGCATTTT	NA	19	TRBV28	TRBJ1-5	NA
CASSIPGPYNEQFF	TGTGCCAGTAGTATCCCGGGACCGTACAATGAGCAGTTCTTC	NA	14	TRBV19	TRBJ2-1	NA
CASSPYENTEAFF	TGTGCCAGCAGTCCCTACGAGAACACTGAAGCTTTCTTT	NA	13	TRBV27	TRBJ1-1	NA
CASSWAGADEQYF	TGCGCCAGCAGCTGGGCCGGGGCGGACGAGCAGTACTTC	NA	13	TRBV5-1	TRBJ2-7	NA
CASSLLQGSTGELFF	TGCGCCAGCAGCTTGTTGCAGGGGAGCACCGGGGAGCTGTTTTTT	NA	15	TRBV5-1	TRBJ2-2	NA
CASSQVLAGEGWSKNIQYF	TGCGCCAGCAGCCAAGTCCTAGCGGGAGAGGGTTGGTCCAAAAACATTCAGTACTTC	NA	19	TRBV4-3	TRBJ2-4	TRBD2
CASWMDVSAQYF	TGTGCCAGCTGGATGGACGTCTCGGCGCAGTATTTT	NA	12	TRBV27	TRBJ2-3	NA
CASRRDSYNEQFF	TGTGCCAGCAGGCGGGACAGTTACAATGAGCAGTTCTTC	NA	13	TRBV7-9	TRBJ2-1	NA
CASVSTGEETQYF	TGTGCCAGCGTATCGACAGGGGAAGAGACCCAGTACTTC	NA	13	TRBV25-1	TRBJ2-5	TRBD1
CASRGTGIYGTQYF	TGTGCCAGCAGAGGGACAGGGATTTACGGTACGCAGTATTTT	NA	14	TRBV6-1	TRBJ2-3	TRBD1
CASSGRGSIGNTIYF	TGTGCCAGCAGCGGCAGGGGTAGCATTGGAAACACCATATATTTT	NA	15	TRBV7-9	TRBJ1-3	NA
CASSEKGLEQYF	TGCGCCAGCAGTGAGAAGGGGTTGGAGCAGTACTTC	NA	12	TRBV10-1	TRBJ2-7	NA